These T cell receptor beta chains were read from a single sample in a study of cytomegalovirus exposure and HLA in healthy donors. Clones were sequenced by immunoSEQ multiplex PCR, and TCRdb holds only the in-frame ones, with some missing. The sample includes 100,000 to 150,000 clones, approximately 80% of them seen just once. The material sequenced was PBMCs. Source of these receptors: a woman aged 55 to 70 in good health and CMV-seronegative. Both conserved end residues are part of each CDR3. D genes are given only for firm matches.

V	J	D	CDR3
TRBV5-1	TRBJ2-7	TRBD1	CASSSQGSYEQYF
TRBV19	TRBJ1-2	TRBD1	CASSIGTGGDYGYTF
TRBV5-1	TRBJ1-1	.	CASSFGGDWNTEAFF
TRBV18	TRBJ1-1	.	CASAIRNTEAFF
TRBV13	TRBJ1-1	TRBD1	CASSWGQGSTEAFF
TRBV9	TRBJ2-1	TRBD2	CASSVGASGSPTQGQFF
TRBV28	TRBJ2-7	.	CASSPRTAGPYEQYF
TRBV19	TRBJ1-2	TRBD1	CASGGTGRSGYTF
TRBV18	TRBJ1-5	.	CASSPVAAAPKPQHF
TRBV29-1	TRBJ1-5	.	CSVEDRVAGQPQHF
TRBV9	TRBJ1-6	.	CASSVKDSYNSPLHF
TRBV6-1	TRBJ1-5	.	CASSELGNNQPQHF
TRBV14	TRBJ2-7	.	CASSHADEQYF
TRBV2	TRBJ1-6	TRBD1	CASSPNWGRDRKALLHF
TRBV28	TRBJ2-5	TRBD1	CASSLRQGTQYF
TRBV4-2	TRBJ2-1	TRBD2	CASSQVHLGLAGGNEQFF
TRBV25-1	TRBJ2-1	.	CASSVEDEQFF
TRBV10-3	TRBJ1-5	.	CAISERAGEQPQHF
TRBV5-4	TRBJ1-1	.	CASSSGGANTEAFF
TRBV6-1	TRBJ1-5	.	CASTRQENQPQHF
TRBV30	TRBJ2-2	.	CAWSPTGLAITGELFF
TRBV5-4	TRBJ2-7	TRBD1	CASSFRRGETGNNF
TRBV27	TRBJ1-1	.	CASSLPPPGNTEAFF
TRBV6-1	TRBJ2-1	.	CASSVSYNEQFF
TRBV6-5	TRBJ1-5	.	CATQQGDQPQHF
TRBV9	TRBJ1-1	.	CASSVEGGEAFF
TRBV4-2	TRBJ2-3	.	CASSQGGGASKEDTQYF
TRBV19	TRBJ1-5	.	CASSPPPWTGGHQPQHF
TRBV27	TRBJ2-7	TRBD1	CASSSPIGQGATYEQYF
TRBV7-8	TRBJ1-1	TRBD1	CASSLATGRATEAFF
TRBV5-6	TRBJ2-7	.	CASSPSVESYEQYF
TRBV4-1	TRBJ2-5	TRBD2	CASSHSSGGAGETQYF
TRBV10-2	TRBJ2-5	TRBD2	CASRDSGGAKKETQYF
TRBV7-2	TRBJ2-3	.	CASSNLRGAGTDTQYF
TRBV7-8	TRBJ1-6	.	CASSLAFRPLHF